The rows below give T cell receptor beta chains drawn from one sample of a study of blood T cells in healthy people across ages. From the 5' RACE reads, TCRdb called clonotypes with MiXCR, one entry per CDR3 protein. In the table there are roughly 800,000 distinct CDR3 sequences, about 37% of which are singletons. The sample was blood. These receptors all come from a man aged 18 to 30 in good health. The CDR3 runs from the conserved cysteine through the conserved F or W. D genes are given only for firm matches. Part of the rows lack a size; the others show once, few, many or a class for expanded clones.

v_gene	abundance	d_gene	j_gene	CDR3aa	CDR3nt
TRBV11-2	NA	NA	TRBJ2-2	CASSPLWGAANTGELFF	TGTGCCAGCAGTCCCCTTTGGGGAGCCGCGAACACCGGGGAGCTGTTTTTT
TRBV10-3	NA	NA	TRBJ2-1	CAIKGLSYNEQFF	TGTGCCATCAAGGGACTGTCCTACAATGAGCAGTTCTTC
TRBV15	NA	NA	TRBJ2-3	CATSKSGVVSTDTQYF	TGTGCCACCAGCAAGAGCGGTGTGGTCAGCACAGATACGCAGTATTTT
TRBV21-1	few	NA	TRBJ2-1	CASSKNPQGGKHNEQFF	TGTGCCAGCAGCAAAAATCCTCAGGGGGGAAAACACAATGAGCAGTTCTTC
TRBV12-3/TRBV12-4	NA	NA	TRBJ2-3	CASTLEPDTQYF	TGTGCCAGCACTTTGGAACCAGATACGCAGTATTTT
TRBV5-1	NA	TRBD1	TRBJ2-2	CASSLGVTGYSGELFF	TGCGCCAGCAGCTTGGGGGTGACAGGGTACAGCGGGGAGCTGTTTTTT
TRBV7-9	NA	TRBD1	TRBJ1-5	CASSLALGQLNQPQHF	TGTGCCAGCAGCTTAGCCTTGGGACAGCTCAATCAGCCCCAGCATTTT
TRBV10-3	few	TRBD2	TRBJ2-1	CAISSSGRGAPYNEQFF	TGTGCCATCAGTTCCAGCGGGCGGGGGGCACCCTACAATGAGCAGTTCTTC
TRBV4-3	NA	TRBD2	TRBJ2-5	CASSQDLVAGAEQYF	TGCGCCAGCAGCCAAGATTTGGTAGCGGGGGCTGAGCAGTACTTC
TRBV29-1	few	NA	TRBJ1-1	CSVEAQGVYTEAFF	TGCAGCGTTGAGGCACAGGGTGTTTACACTGAAGCTTTCTTT
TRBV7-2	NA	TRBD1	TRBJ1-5	CASSLEGTDNQPQHF	TGTGCCAGCAGCTTAGAGGGGACAGACAATCAGCCCCAGCATTTT
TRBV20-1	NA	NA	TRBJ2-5	CSARPFLETQYF	TGCAGTGCTCGCCCCTTCCTGGAGACCCAGTACTTC
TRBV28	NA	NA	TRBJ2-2	CASISANTGELFF	TGTGCCAGCATCAGCGCGAACACCGGGGAGCTGTTTTTT
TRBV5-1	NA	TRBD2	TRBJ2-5	CASSVGLAAQETQYF	TGCGCCAGCAGCGTGGGACTAGCGGCCCAAGAGACCCAGTACTTC
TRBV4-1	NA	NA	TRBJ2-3	CASSQAGSGDTQYF	TGCGCCAGCAGCCAAGCAGGGTCGGGAGATACGCAGTATTTT
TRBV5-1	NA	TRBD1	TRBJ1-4	CASSFSGTENEKLFF	TGCGCCAGCAGCTTCTCCGGGACAGAAAATGAAAAACTGTTTTTT
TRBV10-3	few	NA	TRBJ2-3	CAISEGISTQYF	TGTGCCATCAGTGAGGGGATATCTACGCAGTATTTT
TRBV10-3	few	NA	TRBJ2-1	CANGPTNEEQFF	TGTGCCAACGGACCGACCAATGAGGAGCAGTTCTTC
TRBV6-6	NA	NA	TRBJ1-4	CASSYSLGGAEKLFF	TGTGCCAGCAGTTACTCGTTGGGGGGGGCTGAAAAACTGTTTTTT
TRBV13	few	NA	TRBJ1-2	CASSLEGEGGYTF	TGTGCCAGCAGCTTAGAAGGTGAAGGTGGCTACACCTTC
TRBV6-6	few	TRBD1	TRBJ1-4	CASSYPLKGTGLEKLFF	TGTGCCAGCAGTTACCCCTTAAAGGGGACAGGGTTAGAAAAACTGTTTTTT
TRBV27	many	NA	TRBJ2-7	CASSAGSYEQYF	TGTGCCAGCAGTGCGGGATCCTACGAGCAGTACTTC
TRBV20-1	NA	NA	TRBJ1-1	CSALTGGNTEAFF	TGCAGTGCCCTGACAGGAGGGAACACTGAAGCTTTCTTT
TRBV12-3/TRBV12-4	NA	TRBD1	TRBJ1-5	CASSFNTGGDNQPQHF	TGTGCCAGCAGTTTTAATACAGGGGGGGACAATCAGCCCCAGCATTTT
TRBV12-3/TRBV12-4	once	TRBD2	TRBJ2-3	CASSVGGDMQYF	TGTGCCAGCAGTGTGGGGGGGGATATGCAGTATTTT
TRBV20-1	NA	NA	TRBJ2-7	CSARSTRDMPYEQYF	TGCAGTGCGCGATCAACACGGGACATGCCCTACGAGCAGTACTTC
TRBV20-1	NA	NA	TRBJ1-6	CSATTRRGGYDSPLHF	TGCAGTGCCACCACACGACGAGGGGGTTACGATTCACCCCTCCACTTT
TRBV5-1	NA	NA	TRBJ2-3	CASKFAGVTDTQYF	TGCGCCAGCAAGTTCGCAGGAGTGACAGATACGCAGTATTTT
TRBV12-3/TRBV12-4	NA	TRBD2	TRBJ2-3	CASSLSRGGRADTQYF	TGTGCCAGCAGTTTAAGCCGGGGGGGGCGCGCAGATACGCAGTATTTT
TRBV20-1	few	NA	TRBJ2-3	CSAEMGTSTDTQYF	TGCAGTGCCGAGATGGGGACTAGCACAGATACGCAGTATTTT
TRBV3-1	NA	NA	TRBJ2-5	CASTSPGGLRETQYF	TGTGCCAGCACCTCACCGGGCGGCCTCCGGGAGACCCAGTACTTC
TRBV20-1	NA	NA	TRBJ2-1	CSAVFGGTYNEQFF	TGCAGTGCCGTTTTTGGGGGTACCTACAATGAGCAGTTCTTC
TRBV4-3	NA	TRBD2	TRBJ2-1	CASSRSGAFYNEQFF	TGCGCCAGCAGCCGTAGCGGGGCCTTTTACAATGAGCAGTTCTTC
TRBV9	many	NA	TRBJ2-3	CASSRSSRGDTQYF	TGTGCCAGCAGCCGATCCTCCAGGGGAGATACGCAGTATTTT
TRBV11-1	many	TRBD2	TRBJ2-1	CASYGGGGYNEQFF	TGTGCCAGCTATGGCGGCGGGGGATACAATGAGCAGTTCTTC
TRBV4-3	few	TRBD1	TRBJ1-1	CASSQDLKGLDRVVQAFF	TGCGCCAGCAGCCAAGATCTGAAAGGCTTGGACAGGGTAGTCCAAGCTTTCTTT
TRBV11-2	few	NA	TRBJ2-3	CASSPAGGLTDTQYF	TGTGCCAGCAGCCCGGCCGGGGGACTCACAGATACGCAGTATTTT
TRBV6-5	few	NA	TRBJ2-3	CASRIGSFTDTQYF	TGTGCCAGCAGGATCGGGAGCTTCACAGATACGCAGTATTTT
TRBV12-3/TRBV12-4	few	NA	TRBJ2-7	CASSFRKFPREQYF	TGTGCCAGCAGTTTTAGAAAGTTCCCACGAGAGCAGTACTTC
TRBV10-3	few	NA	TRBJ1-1	CAISESTSTEAFF	TGTGCCATCAGTGAGTCGACCAGCACTGAAGCTTTCTTT
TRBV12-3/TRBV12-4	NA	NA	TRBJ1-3	CASSFRGGNTIYF	TGTGCCAGCAGTTTCCGAGGGGGAAACACCATATATTTT
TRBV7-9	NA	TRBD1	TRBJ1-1	CASSPNPGGTEAFF	TGTGCCAGCAGCCCCAACCCAGGGGGCACTGAAGCTTTCTTT
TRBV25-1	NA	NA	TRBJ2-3	CASSELGAVPKNTQYF	TGTGCCAGCAGTGAGTTGGGGGCAGTCCCCAAAAATACGCAGTATTTT
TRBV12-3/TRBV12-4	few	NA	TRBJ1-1	CASSHSTANTEAFF	TGTGCCAGCAGTCACTCGACAGCAAACACTGAAGCTTTCTTT
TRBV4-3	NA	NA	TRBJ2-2	CASSQDRDTGELFF	TGCGCCAGCAGCCAAGATAGGGACACCGGGGAGCTGTTTTTT
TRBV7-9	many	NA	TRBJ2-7	CASSLKGGSSYNEQYF	TGTGCCAGCAGCTTGAAGGGGGGGAGCTCCTACAATGAGCAGTACTTC
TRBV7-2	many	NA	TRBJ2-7	CASSPSWGETYEQYF	TGTGCCAGCAGCCCCTCGTGGGGAGAAACCTACGAGCAGTACTTC
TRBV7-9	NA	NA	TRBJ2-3	CASSSGGTGTLTDTQYF	TGTGCCAGCAGCTCCGGAGGTACCGGTACATTGACAGATACGCAGTATTTT
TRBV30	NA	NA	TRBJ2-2	CAWRPNTGELFF	TGTGCCTGGAGGCCGAACACCGGGGAGCTGTTTTTT
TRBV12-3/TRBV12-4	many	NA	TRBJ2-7	CASSWSYEQYF	TGTGCCAGCAGTTGGTCCTACGAGCAGTACTTC